This TCR beta chain was recorded in a study of blood T cell repertoires in COVID-19. Assay used: immunoSEQ multiplex PCR; TCRdb lists only in-frame clones, some missing. The sample has 50,000 to 55,000 clones, around 86% seen once. V lost 7 bases to trimming and J lost 10 bases; unmatched junction nucleotides: 8. Germline CDR1 reads SGHAT; CDR2 reads FQNNGV. This CDR3 has 13 residues. The gene calls are TRBV11-2 and TRBJ1-4, with TRBD1 identical over 8 bases. The source material was peripheral blood. This sequence was found in a man between 65 and 79 years old with acute or convalescent COVID-19. The DNA for the CDR3 is TGTGCCAGCACCCCCGGACAGGGTGGAAAACTGTTTTTT. Protein product: CASTPGQGGKLFF.